One sample yielded the 18 T cell receptor beta chains listed below, sequenced in a study of beta chain features in type 1 diabetes. Isolated RNA was reverse transcribed in full, so expressed TCRB transcripts were sequenced. The repertoire was sequenced with immunoSEQ multiplex PCR; TCRdb's copy has only in-frame clones and lacks some. The table lists a few hundred thousand clones, 9.5% to 13% of them singletons. The sequenced material came from central memory CD4+ T cells from blood. All receptors derive from a man aged 18 to 29 in good health.

The table lists this clone with many counts. The V gene is TRBV30, the J gene TRBJ1-4; no clear D. Germline V gene sequence: CDR1 GTSNPN, CDR2 SVGIG (reference sequence). V lost 2 bases and J lost 8, with 15 bases in between. The CDR3 length is 14 residues. In nucleotides, the CDR3 is TGTGCCTGGAGTCCCGGAGGGTCGGAAGAAAAACTGTTTTTT. Translating it yields CAWSPGGSEEKLFF.

This clone was detected only a few times. The chain joins TRBV29-1 to TRBJ2-2, with D maybe TRBD1 (5 bases). Trimming left V 7 bases short and J 6 bases short, with 18 bases between. In germline, CDR1 is SQVTM, CDR2 ANQGSEA. The CDR3 is 14 amino acids. CDR3 coding DNA: TGCAGCGGTGGTTGGGGCGCGAGGCCCGGGGAGCTGTTTTTT. Amino acids: CSGGWGARPGELFF.

This clone was counted at least ten times. V usage is TRBV29-1 and J usage is TRBJ2-1; D not resolved. Germline assignment: CDR1 SQVTM and CDR2 ANQGSEA. Trimming cost V 0 bases and J 13 bases, with 1 base left between them. The CDR3 totals 8 residues. CDR3 in DNA: TGCAGCGTTGAAGATCAGTTCTTC. It specifies CSVEDQFF.

The V gene is TRBV29-1, the J gene TRBJ2-5; weak D call: TRBD2 (5 bases). V was shortened by 1 base and J by 3 bases, with 15 bases between the two germline ends. This CDR3 contains 15 residues. CDR1 is SQVTM and CDR2 is ANQGSEA in the germline V gene. CDR3: CSVEGHNGVKETQYF. In DNA form, the CDR3 reads TGCAGCGTTGAAGGGCATAACGGGGTGAAAGAGACCCAGTACTTC.

This clone has a handful of counts. V is TRBV5-4 and J is TRBJ1-4; 7 bases fit TRBD1. V trimming: 3 bases; J trimming: 5 bases; junction bases outside the gene matches: 4. The length of the CDR3 is 14 residues. Germline CDR1 and CDR2: SGHNT and YYREEE (reference sequence). The CDR3 protein is CASSYRDSNEKLFF. For the CDR3, the DNA is TGTGCCAGCAGCTACCGGGACAGCAATGAAAAACTGTTTTTT.

This clone was observed a handful of times. V usage is TRBV7-9 and J usage is TRBJ2-7; 11 nucleotides match TRBD1. Germline CDR1 reads SEHNR; CDR2 reads FQNEAQ (reference sequence). The CDR3 sequence is 14 residues long. The junction had 3 bases not matched to a gene; V was cut back by 4 bases and J by 4 bases. The CDR3 DNA follows: TGTGCCAGCAGCTGGACAGGGGGCGAGTACGAGCAGTACTTC. Its translation is CASSWTGGEYEQYF.

There are a few counts of this clone. In DNA, the CDR3 is TGCGCCAGCAGCTTAGAAGCGGCCATGAGAGGTGATACGCAGTATTTT. It encodes CASSLEAAMRGDTQYF. The chain recombines TRBV5-1 with TRBJ2-3; weak D call: TRBD2 (5 bases). This CDR3 region has 16 residues. Germline loops: CDR1 SGHRS, CDR2 YFSETQ. Trimming shortened V by 2 bases and J by 6 bases, and 19 bases separated the two germline ends. Full variable domain (outside the CDR3, taken from reference TRBV5-1 and TRBJ2-3): KAGVTQTPRYLIKTRGQQVTLSCSPISGHRSVSWYQQTPGQGLQFLFEYFSETQRNKGNFPGRFSGRQFSNSRSEMNVSTLELGDSALYLCASSLEAAMRGDTQYFGPGTRLTVL.

The CDR3 loop reads CASSLLAGVWVDTQYF. The CDR3 nucleotides read TGTGCCAGCAGCCTTTTAGCGGGAGTCTGGGTAGATACGCAGTATTTT. The chain recombines TRBV11-2 with TRBJ2-3, with 9 bases fitting TRBD2. Germline CDR1 reads SGHAT; CDR2 reads FQNNGV. The V segment lost 5 bases and the J segment 5 bases; nucleotides outside the gene matches: 11. The CDR3 loop spans 16 amino acids.

The CDR3 coding sequence is TGTGCCAGCAGCTTTAACAGGGGACTAGCGGAACAAGAGACCCAGTACTTC. This encodes CASSFNRGLAEQETQYF. The genes are TRBV5-4 and TRBJ2-5; TRBD2 aligns across 11 bases. Per germline, CDR1 SGHNT and CDR2 YYREEE (reference sequence). There are 17 residues in the CDR3. V lost 2 bases and J lost 2; bases outside the gene matches: 8.

The chain joins TRBV29-1 to TRBJ1-3; D gene uncertain. V was shortened by 7 bases and J by 4 bases, with 11 bases between the two germline ends. CDR1 and CDR2 (germline): SQVTM, ANQGSEA. This CDR3 is built from 12 residues. The CDR3 DNA reads TGCAGCGCTATGATTCAGGGAAACACCATATATTTT. Translating gives CSAMIQGNTIYF.

This clone was observed a handful of times. This sequence joins TRBV6-1 and TRBJ1-2; 8 bases are shared with TRBD1. Germline V gene lookup returns CDR1 MNHNS and CDR2 SASEGT. V trimming: 3 bases; J trimming: 6 bases; junction bases outside the gene matches: 3. The length of the CDR3 is 13 residues. The CDR3 coding sequence is TGTGCCAGCAGTGAGGACAGGGTAAATGGCTACACCTTC. This encodes CASSEDRVNGYTF.

This clone was found a few times. This chain links TRBV4-3 with TRBJ2-1; a possible D gene is TRBD2 (6 bases). The CDR3 is 20 amino acids. Trimming shortened V by 1 base and J by 0 bases, and 22 bases separated the two germline ends. Germline assignment: CDR1 LGHNA and CDR2 YSLEER. This CDR3 reads CASSQGPAGLPLSSYNEQFF. CDR3 DNA sequence: TGCGCCAGCAGCCAAGGCCCAGCGGGCCTCCCTCTGAGCTCCTACAATGAGCAGTTCTTC.

This clone was observed a few times. This chain joins TRBV30 and TRBJ1-1; TRBD1 agrees at 9 bases. The CDR3 consists of 15 residues. In germline, CDR1 is GTSNPN, CDR2 SVGIG (reference sequence). V lost 3 bases, J lost 6 bases, and 11 bases stayed unmatched. The DNA for the CDR3 is TGTGCCTGGAGCGCTAAGGGACAGGGTCGCCCTGAAGCTTTCTTT. Amino acids: CAWSAKGQGRPEAFF.

This clone was observed a few times. The rearrangement joins TRBV28 to TRBJ2-7; D remains ambiguous. V lost 1 base, J lost 5 bases, and 6 bases lay in between. Germline CDR1 is MDHEN and CDR2 is SYDVKM. The CDR3 contains 12 residues. The CDR3 coding sequence is TGTGCCAGCAGTTTATCCTTGAACGAGCAGTACTTC. This sequence encodes CASSLSLNEQYF.

This clone showed up just a few times. Here the CDR3 reads CASSVMAGLGGELFF. CDR3 coding DNA: TGTGCCAGCAGCGTAATGGCGGGGCTGGGCGGGGAGCTGTTTTTT. The genes are TRBV9 and TRBJ2-2, with a possible D match to TRBD2 (6 bases). The germline CDR1 and CDR2 sequences are SGDLS and YYNGEE. V was pared by 1 base and J by 7 bases, with 14 bases between. The CDR3 spans 15 residues.

This chain connects TRBV7-9 to TRBJ2-3; possibly TRBD1 for D (6 bases). The length of the CDR3 is 15 residues. Germline V gene lookup returns CDR1 SEHNR and CDR2 FQNEAQ (reference sequence). The V and J ends lost 1 base and 0 bases respectively, with 8 bases between them. The CDR3 sequence: CASSLVQGSTDTQYF. The CDR3 DNA sequence: TGTGCCAGCAGCTTAGTACAGGGAAGCACAGATACGCAGTATTTT.

This clone was seen repeatedly, ten times or more. This chain's CDR3 is CAISPSTGLSYEQFF. The CDR3 DNA follows: TGTGCCATCAGCCCATCGACAGGGCTAAGCTATGAGCAGTTCTTC. The chain joins TRBV10-3 to TRBJ2-1, with 7 bases lining up with TRBD1. The junction had 13 bases not matched to a gene; V was cut back by 6 bases and J by 8 bases. The CDR3 has 15 amino acids. Per germline, CDR1 ENHRY and CDR2 SYGVKD.

This clone was recorded a few times. The chain uses TRBV5-4 and TRBJ2-7, with 7 bases that match TRBD2. Germline assignment: CDR1 SGHNT and CDR2 YYREEE (reference sequence). The CDR3 consists of 15 residues. The trim removed 4 bases at V and 2 bases at J, leaving 9 bases unmatched. The DNA for the CDR3 is TGTGCCAGCAGCCCACGGGGGGTCACCACCTACGAGCAGTACTTC. Its translation: CASSPRGVTTYEQYF.